Following are 29 T cell receptor beta chains from one sample sequenced in a study of T cells in tuberculosis. Libraries were prepared by immunoSEQ multiplex PCR; TCRdb keeps only in-frame clonotypes and omits some of them. The data show roughly 35,000 clones, with about 94% seen just once and 9.5% to 13% held by the top ten. Sample: PBMCs. Source of these receptors: a donor aged 10-29 years with latent tuberculosis or without tuberculosis infection. Some clones in this sample may be carry-over from other donors' samples.

This sequence joins TRBV6-5 and TRBJ1-5; D is uncertain. The CDR3 sequence is 14 residues long. The germline CDR1 and CDR2 sequences are MNHEY and SVGAGI. V dropped 0 bases and J dropped 11 bases, with 14 bases sitting between them. CDR3 nucleotides: TGTGCCAGCAGTTACTCGAGGGCCGCCAAGTCCCAGCATTTT. This gives the protein CASSYSRAAKSQHF.

The chain uses TRBV19 and TRBJ1-3; perhaps TRBD1 as D (6 bases). CDR1 is LNHDA and CDR2 is SQIVND in the germline V gene (reference sequence). The CDR3 contains 13 residues. CDR3 DNA sequence: TGTGCGATCCGGGACACCAACGGAAACACCATATATTTT. Translating gives CAIRDTNGNTIYF.

This chain uses TRBV2 with TRBJ2-1; a possible D gene is TRBD2 (7 bases). Germline V gene data show CDR1 as SNHLY and CDR2 as FYNNEI. The CDR3 runs to 16 residues. V lost 0 bases and J 4 bases, leaving 13 bases between the germline ends. CDR3 loop: CASSEARGLNYNEQFF. CDR3 bases: TGTGCCAGCAGTGAAGCGCGGGGGCTGAATTACAATGAGCAGTTCTTC. The complete variable domain, with remaining parts taken from reference TRBV2 and TRBJ2-1, reads EPEVTQTPSHQVTQMGQEVILRCVPISNHLYFYWYRQILGQKVEFLVSFYNNEISEKSEIFDDQFSVERPDGSNFTLKIRSTKLEDSAMYFCASSEARGLNYNEQFFGPGTRLTVL.

The rearrangement links TRBV4-3 to TRBJ1-1; 10 bases fit TRBD1. Trimming at V came to 5 bases and at J to 5 bases, leaving 5 bases not matched to a gene. The CDR3 runs to 14 residues. Germline V gene sequence: CDR1 LGHNA, CDR2 YSLEER. The DNA for the CDR3 is TGCGCCAGCAGCAGTAGGACAGGGGGAACTGAAGCTTTCTTT. This sequence encodes CASSSRTGGTEAFF.

The genes are TRBV7-2 and TRBJ1-3; D unclear. The CDR3 sequence is 14 residues long. Trimming stripped 5 bases from V and 0 bases from J, with 8 bases between. Per the germline V gene, CDR1 is SGHTA and CDR2 is FQGNSA. The CDR3 DNA reads as TGTGCCAGCAGCCCGACATCCTCTGGAAACACCATATATTTT. This codes for CASSPTSSGNTIYF.

The chain uses TRBV7-9 and TRBJ1-2, with a tentative D call TRBD1 (5 bases). The germline V gene has CDR1 SEHNR and CDR2 FQNEAQ (reference sequence). V lost 5 bases to trimming and J lost 4 bases, with 14 bases between them. CDR3 size: 14 residues. Here the CDR3 reads CASSPVRGSYGYTF. CDR3 DNA sequence: TGTGCCAGCAGCCCCGTAAGGGGTTCCTATGGCTACACCTTC.

There are a few counts of this clone. The gene calls are TRBV30 and TRBJ1-2, with 7 bases lining up with TRBD1. The CDR3 runs to 15 residues. With 2 bases clipped from V and 6 bases from J, the junction kept 12 bases outside the gene matches. In germline, CDR1 is GTSNPN, CDR2 SVGIG (reference sequence). The CDR3 loop is CAWSFTGADLDGYTF. The CDR3 region has the DNA TGTGCCTGGAGTTTCACAGGGGCTGACTTAGATGGCTACACCTTC.

The chain joins TRBV15 to TRBJ1-5, with D possibly TRBD1 on 6 matching bases. The germline gives CDR1 LNHNV, CDR2 YYDKDF (reference sequence). Trimming left V 1 base short and J 4 bases short, with 20 bases between. CDR3 length: 18 residues. The CDR3 sequence is CATSRVLTRGKVNQPQHF. The CDR3 DNA follows: TGTGCCACCAGCAGAGTTTTAACAAGGGGGAAAGTTAATCAGCCCCAGCATTTT.

The rearrangement uses TRBV19 and TRBJ1-2; unclear D gene. V gave up 3 bases and J gave up 7 bases, with 6 bases separating them. The length of the CDR3 is 11 residues. Germline CDR1 LNHDA, CDR2 SQIVND (reference sequence). The CDR3 spells CASSIGGGYTF. The CDR3 DNA reads TGTGCCAGTAGTATCGGAGGTGGCTACACCTTC.

This clone was detected once. V and J are TRBV13 and TRBJ1-6; 9 nucleotides align to TRBD1. Trimming took 4 bases from V and 7 from J; bases not matched to a gene: 8. Per the germline V gene, CDR1 is PRHDT and CDR2 is FYEKMQ (reference sequence). This CDR3 is 16 amino acids long. The CDR3 sequence is CASSSQGASKNSPLHF. CDR3 DNA: TGTGCCAGCAGCTCACAGGGGGCTTCGAAAAATTCACCCCTCCACTTT.

V and J are TRBV5-6 and TRBJ2-1; possibly TRBD1 for D (6 bases). V dropped 0 bases and J dropped 0 bases, with 13 bases sitting between them. The CDR3 extends over 17 amino acids. Germline CDR1 is SGHDT and CDR2 is YYEEEE. CDR3 nucleotide sequence: TGTGCCAGCAGCTTGGAAGGGGGTTGGGGCTCCTACAATGAGCAGTTCTTC. The encoded protein is CASSLEGGWGSYNEQFF.

The chain carries TRBV7-8 and TRBJ2-1; 7 bases map to TRBD1. Losses at the gene ends were 2 bases for V and 10 bases for J; bases not matched to a gene: 20. The CDR3 totals 18 residues. Looked up from germline, CDR1 is SGHVS and CDR2 is FQNEAQ. CDR3 sequence: CASSLFRLGGVIGTEQFF. CDR3 sequence (DNA): TGTGCCAGCAGCTTATTTCGGTTAGGGGGCGTCATAGGAACCGAGCAGTTCTTC.

This chain connects TRBV4-3 to TRBJ2-1, with 7 bases fitting TRBD2. Germline trimming cut 0 bases from V and 7 bases from J; bases unmatched to any gene: 9. The CDR3 loop spans 16 amino acids. Looked up from germline, CDR1 is LGHNA and CDR2 is YSLEER. CDR3 region: CASSQDWKRGRNEQFF. As DNA, the CDR3 is TGCGCCAGCAGCCAAGATTGGAAGCGGGGTAGGAATGAGCAGTTCTTC.

The V and J genes are TRBV18 and TRBJ2-7, with a weak D call TRBD2 (7 bases). The V end lost 0 bases, the J end lost 7 bases, and 13 bases lay between the germline ends. This CDR3 region has 14 residues. Germline CDR1 and CDR2: KGHSH and LQKENI. The CDR3 DNA is TGTGCCAGCTCACCACCGGGGGGGGCAAAAGAGCAGTACTTC. This gives the protein CASSPPGGAKEQYF. The full variable domain, in which reference TRBV18 and TRBJ2-7 provide the parts outside the CDR3, is NAGVMQNPRHLVRRRGQEARLRCSPMKGHSHVYWYRQLPEEGLKFMVYLQKENIIDESGMPKERFSAEFPKEGPSILRIQQVVRGDSAAYFCASSPPGGAKEQYFGPGTRLTVT.

The chain employs TRBV5-1 and TRBJ2-3; TRBD1 matches 7 bases. Looked up from germline, CDR1 is SGHRS and CDR2 is YFSETQ. V gave up 0 bases and J gave up 6 bases; unmatched junction bases: 7. This CDR3 region has 15 residues. The CDR3 DNA reads as TGCGCCAGCAGCTTGGGGGACAGCAAAGGGGATACGCAGTATTTT. Encoded protein: CASSLGDSKGDTQYF.

For the CDR3, the DNA is TGTGCCAGCAGTTTTTTGGGGACAGGGAATGAAAAACTGTTTTTT. It encodes CASSFLGTGNEKLFF. The J gene is TRBJ1-4, the V gene TRBV28; TRBD1 aligns across 9 bases. The CDR3 consists of 15 residues. The junction had 4 bases not matched to a gene; V was cut back by 3 bases and J by 5 bases. Germline loops: CDR1 MDHEN, CDR2 SYDVKM.

This rearrangement joins TRBV4-3 to TRBJ1-2; D is undetermined. There are 15 residues in the CDR3. The germline V and J ends were trimmed by 4 bases and 2 bases, with 14 bases remaining between them. From germline, CDR1 is LGHNA and CDR2 YSLEER. The CDR3 reads CASSPSPPGNYGYTF. CDR3 DNA: TGCGCCAGCAGCCCCTCCCCCCCGGGGAACTATGGCTACACCTTC.

J is TRBJ2-1 and V is TRBV19; the D is unclear. The CDR3 runs to 14 residues. From germline, CDR1 is LNHDA and CDR2 SQIVND (reference sequence). Trimming shortened V by 6 bases and J by 0 bases, and 9 bases separated the two germline ends. CDR3 bases: TGTGCCAGTAGCCTTCCTAGCTCCTACAATGAGCAGTTCTTC. Translating it yields CASSLPSSYNEQFF.

This chain joins TRBV18 and TRBJ2-3; TRBD1 is a possible D gene (5 bases). V lost 3 bases and J 4 bases, leaving 14 bases between the germline ends. The germline V gene encodes CDR1 KGHSH and CDR2 LQKENI. This CDR3 contains 15 residues. The DNA for the CDR3 is TGTGCCAGCTCACCCCAGGACACAACCGCAGATACGCAGTATTTT. Translation: CASSPQDTTADTQYF.

Here the CDR3 DNA reads TGTGCCAGCCGGCCGAGCGGACGTATATCCAATCAGCCCCAGCATTTT. This translates into CASRPSGRISNQPQHF. The V call is TRBV7-8, the J call TRBJ1-5, with D unresolved. This CDR3 is built from 16 residues. Germline-derived CDR1 and CDR2 are SGHVS and FQNEAQ. V was shortened by 8 bases and J by 3 bases, with 20 bases between the two germline ends. Filled out from reference TRBV7-8 and TRBJ1-5, the complete variable domain reads GAGVSQSPRYKVAKRGQDVALRCDPISGHVSLFWYQQALGQGPEFLTYFQNEAQLDKSGLPSDRFFAERPEGSVSTLKIQRTQQEDSAVYLCASRPSGRISNQPQHFGDGTRLSIL.

V usage is TRBV18 and J usage is TRBJ1-2; 8 bases agree with TRBD1. The trim removed 3 bases at V and 6 bases at J, leaving 9 bases unmatched. The CDR3 contains 15 residues. CDR1 and CDR2 from the germline V gene are KGHSH and LQKENI. This chain's CDR3 is CASSPAIQGADGYTF. CDR3 coding DNA: TGTGCCAGCTCACCGGCGATTCAGGGGGCGGATGGCTACACCTTC.

The CDR3 region has the DNA TGTGCCAGCAGTCCCGACATCTCCTACAATGAGCAGTTCTTC. Amino acids: CASSPDISYNEQFF. The chain recombines TRBV6-6 with TRBJ2-1; the D is unclear. The CDR3 contains 14 residues. V lost 5 bases to trimming and J lost 0 bases, with 8 bases between them. CDR1 is MNHNY and CDR2 is SVGAGI in the germline V gene (reference sequence).

The rearrangement uses TRBV7-2 and TRBJ1-5; D may be TRBD1 (6 bases). The CDR3 extends over 16 amino acids. Germline CDR1 and CDR2: SGHTA and FQGNSA. V was pared by 5 bases and J by 3 bases, with 17 bases between. CDR3 nucleotides: TGTGCCAGCAGCCCCTCCGGGGGGCCATTCAATCAGCCCCAGCATTTT. This encodes CASSPSGGPFNQPQHF.

CDR3 DNA: TGTGCCAGCAGTCAGACATTAGCCAAAAACATTCAGTACTTC. Translated, it gives CASSQTLAKNIQYF. The V call is TRBV6-6, the J call TRBJ2-4; D gene unclear. The germline V gene has CDR1 MNHNY and CDR2 SVGAGI (reference sequence). The CDR3 is 14 amino acids. Trimming cost V 5 bases and J 0 bases, with 8 bases left between them.

The V call is TRBV5-1, the J call TRBJ1-2; D is uncertain. This CDR3 has 15 residues. Germline CDR1 SGHRS, CDR2 YFSETQ. V lost 0 bases and J lost 1, with 10 bases in between. CDR3 residues: CASSLEEPNNYGYTF. The CDR3 DNA follows: TGCGCCAGCAGCTTGGAGGAGCCCAATAACTATGGCTACACCTTC.

This clone has a single count. This sequence joins TRBV21-1 and TRBJ2-7; the tabulated D call, TRBD1, remains unverified against the DNA. TRBV21-1 is marked as a pseudogene. The CDR3 sequence is 10 residues long. CDR3 sequence reads: CASSKGQGDF. CDR3 DNA sequence: TGTGCCAGCAGCAAGGGACAGGGAGACTTC.

The V gene is TRBV6-5, the J gene TRBJ1-2; D remains unclear. CDR3 length: 14 amino acids. The V end lost 6 bases, the J end lost 4 bases, and 15 bases lay between the germline ends. Germline V lookup: CDR1 MNHEY, CDR2 SVGAGI. Written as DNA, the CDR3 is TGTGCCAGCAGACGTGCCCCACAGAGCTATGGCTACACCTTC. It encodes CASRRAPQSYGYTF.

DNA for the CDR3: TGTGCCAGCAGCGTTAGCGGGGTTAGCACAGATACGCAGTATTTT. Protein: CASSVSGVSTDTQYF. The chain joins TRBV11-2 to TRBJ2-3, with TRBD2 matching 8 bases. J lost 0 bases, V lost 5 bases, and 4 bases had no gene match. The length of the CDR3 is 15 residues. Germline V CDR1 and CDR2: SGHAT, FQNNGV.

The genes are TRBV6-4 and TRBJ2-2; TRBD2 might be the D (6 bases). The V and J ends lost 8 bases and 1 base respectively, with 11 bases between them. Germline V gene lookup returns CDR1 MRHNA and CDR2 SNTAGT. The CDR3 runs to 14 residues. The CDR3 is CASEGGENTGELFF. In DNA, the CDR3 is TGTGCCAGCGAGGGAGGAGAGAACACCGGGGAGCTGTTTTTT.